Below, 10 T cell receptor beta chains from the same sample are listed, as sequenced in a study of cytomegalovirus exposure and HLA in healthy donors. The PCR ran on 60 Vbeta and 13 Jbeta primers. Repertoires were generated with immunoSEQ multiplex PCR, while TCRdb's copy carries only in-frame clones and drops some. The sample contains about 150,000 clones, about 85% of which appear only once. Sample: PBMCs. All receptors come from a man between 25 and 39 years old in good health and CMV-seropositive.

The V call is TRBV1, the J call TRBJ2-7; the table's D call of TRBD2 was not tested on the DNA. TRBV1 is a recognized pseudogene. The length of the CDR3 is 13 residues. The DNA for the CDR3 is TGCACCAGCAGCTCTAGCGGGGGCTACGAGCAGTACTTC. Amino acid sequence: CTSSSSGGYEQYF.

The chain combines TRBV28 with TRBJ1-5; D is possibly TRBD1 (6 bases). Germline CDR1 reads MDHEN; CDR2 reads SYDVKM. The CDR3 consists of 14 residues. Trimming removed 7 bases at V and 5 bases at J, with 15 bases between. The CDR3, as DNA: TGTGCCAGCACCAAAAGGACAGCAGATCAGCCCCAGCATTTT. Amino acids: CASTKRTADQPQHF.

This clone was seen once. The J gene is TRBJ1-3, the V gene TRBV5-1; possible D gene TRBD1, 5 bases. The germline gives CDR1 SGHRS, CDR2 YFSETQ. The CDR3 spans 17 residues. V was trimmed by 4 bases and J by 0 bases, leaving 17 bases between them. DNA for the CDR3: TGCGCCAGCAGCGAAACCAGTCAGGGTGACTCTGGAAACACCATATATTTT. Translating it yields CASSETSQGDSGNTIYF.

The rearrangement uses TRBV7-2 and TRBJ1-3, with D possibly matching TRBD1 (6 bases). V was cut by 2 bases and J by 4 bases, with 12 bases left in between. Germline CDR1 SGHTA, CDR2 FQGNSA. The CDR3 is made up of 15 amino acids. CDR3 sequence (DNA): TGTGCCAGCAGCTTACAGGGGAATACCGGAAACACCATATATTTT. This sequence encodes CASSLQGNTGNTIYF.

This clone has more than one count but fewer than ten. This chain links TRBV15 with TRBJ2-7; D not resolved. CDR1 is LNHNV, CDR2 YYDKDF, per germline (reference sequence). CDR3 size: 11 residues. The V end lost 5 bases, the J end lost 3 bases, and 5 bases lay between the germline ends. CDR3 nucleotides: TGTGCCACCAGCGGCCACTACGAGCAGTACTTC. It translates to CATSGHYEQYF.

The chain carries TRBV18 and TRBJ1-4; 11 bases match TRBD1. Germline CDR1 KGHSH, CDR2 LQKENI. This CDR3 spans 17 amino acids. Trimming took 1 base from V and 0 from J; bases not matched to a gene: 1. The CDR3 loop is CASSPRGQGATNEKLFF. The CDR3, as DNA: TGTGCCAGCTCACCACGGGGACAGGGGGCAACTAATGAAAAACTGTTTTTT. Full variable domain (rest looked up from reference TRBV18 and TRBJ1-4): NAGVMQNPRHLVRRRGQEARLRCSPMKGHSHVYWYRQLPEEGLKFMVYLQKENIIDESGMPKERFSAEFPKEGPSILRIQQVVRGDSAAYFCASSPRGQGATNEKLFFGSGTQLSVL.

The CDR3 bases are TGTGCCAGCAGTGAACGGGGGTTTAGAGAGACCCAGTACTTC. Translating it yields CASSERGFRETQYF. This chain links TRBV6-1 with TRBJ2-5; a possible D gene is TRBD2 (6 bases). Trimming stripped 2 bases from V and 4 bases from J, with 11 bases between. This CDR3 comprises 14 residues. Per the germline V gene, CDR1 is MNHNS and CDR2 is SASEGT.

The rearrangement uses TRBV5-1 and TRBJ1-5; 9 positions match TRBD1. The germline V gene has CDR1 SGHRS and CDR2 YFSETQ. V was clipped by 4 bases and J by 9 bases; unmatched bases: 8. The CDR3 spans 14 residues. The CDR3 sequence is CASSEGQGLRPQHF. DNA of the CDR3: TGCGCCAGCAGCGAAGGACAGGGGTTAAGGCCCCAGCATTTT. Based on the CDR3 plus reference TRBV5-1 and TRBJ1-5, the full variable domain is KAGVTQTPRYLIKTRGQQVTLSCSPISGHRSVSWYQQTPGQGLQFLFEYFSETQRNKGNFPGRFSGRQFSNSRSEMNVSTLELGDSALYLCASSEGQGLRPQHFGDGTRLSIL.

The chain recombines TRBV9 with TRBJ1-2, with D tentatively TRBD1 (6 bases). Germline V lookup: CDR1 SGDLS, CDR2 YYNGEE. V lost 3 bases to trimming and J lost 4 bases, with 13 bases between them. The CDR3 spans 14 residues. The CDR3 DNA follows: TGTGCCAGCAGCGGCATACAGGGCTTCTATGGCTACACCTTC. Its protein is CASSGIQGFYGYTF.

This chain joins TRBV21-1 and TRBJ2-1; the DNA was not compared with TRBD1, the D call given in the table. TRBV21-1 corresponds to a pseudogene. This CDR3 spans 17 amino acids. The CDR3 reads CASSKVLDRVGCNEQFF. The CDR3 bases are TGTGCCAGCAGCAAAGTTCTGGACAGGGTTGGTTGCAATGAGCAGTTCTTC.